The T cell receptor (beta chain) under discussion was sequenced for a study of cytomegalovirus exposure and HLA in healthy donors (dated by TCRdb to the late 2010s). Background for the entire study: An earlier analysis of more than 550 of the donors reported 276 Gb of sequence data and some 110 million unique TCR beta sequences obtained from approximately 180 million T cells. Roughly 300 gigabases of sequencing data and 70 million to 85 million unique TCR sequences were included in an early release covering 500 to 750 HLA-typed donors. The genetic ancestry cluster associated with self-reported Caucasian donors included about four fifths of the roughly 400 genotyped donors. The study was designed to test whether signatures of past pathogen exposure could be identified by cataloging public T cell receptors. The study profiled the T cell repertoires of under 700 subjects by immunosequencing and related them to cytomegalovirus serostatus. A separate validation cohort of more than 100 different subjects was used in addition to the approximately 670-subject first cohort. High-throughput TCR immunosequencing, statistical association of individual TCRs with disease status, and machine learning were combined to predict cytomegalovirus infection status. In a later analysis, previously published TCR beta repertoires from about 640 donors were re-analyzed and high-resolution HLA genotyping was added so that TCR occurrence patterns could be studied. Rather than drawing on any new phenotypic data, the later analysis identified candidate immune exposures from TCR beta sequences and the way those sequences occurred across donors. An earlier analysis of about 620 of the donors applied high-throughput TCR beta sequencing to assess whether each TCR beta V gene segment acted as functional or pseudogenic. Donor age, sex, ethnicity and CMV serostatus were compiled together with the repertoire data. Genome-wide SNP genotypes for about three fifths of the roughly 670 donors were used in a later genetic analysis, which treated that subset as a discovery cohort. Every repertoire in the discovery cohort had been generated on one and the same sequencing platform. Class I and class II HLA loci were covered by the typing at four-digit resolution. Typing coverage varied by locus: about 620-630 donors for A, B, C, DRB1 and DQB1; more than 500 for DQA1; approximately 610 for DPA1; roughly 470 for DPB1. About five DR-DQ haplotypes were handled as single units for association and clustering, since linkage in the cohort was strong. On average, around 230,000 unique TCR beta nucleotide sequences were sequenced per donor among about 400 genotyped donors of the cohort, with approximately 18% of those sequences being non-productive.

CDR1 and CDR2, looked up from the germline V gene, are SGHTA and FQGNSA. V drops 5 bases and J drops 3 bases, leaving 17 bases in between. The CDR3 contains 16 residues, cysteine and phenylalanine counted. The sequence is cut down to CDR3 DNA, 48 bases in frame from base 1. Here is what the overall study found, with its caveats: A few of the identified cytomegalovirus-associated TCR beta chains were confirmed in vitro to be specific for cytomegalovirus antigens. The classifier was reported to diagnose cytomegalovirus status with high specificity and sensitivity in both the original cohort and the validation cohort. Most CMV-associated TCR beta chains appeared to be HLA-restricted in a later analysis, and the HLA associations seemed to be driven largely by CMV exposure. The authors suggested that the approach could potentially be generalized to other disease states and immunological phenotypes. A later analysis found that HLA-associated TCR beta chains were more clonally expanded and had lower generation probabilities than equally common non-associated chains. According to a later genetic analysis, donors in an Asian-associated ancestry cluster had fewer N-insertions in productive TCRs than the approximately 690-donor mean. Approximately 18 rarely observed V segments, including chromosome 9 orphons, were excluded from the earlier analysis of approximately 500 of the donors because counts were too low. Because the 87-base-pair reads could not distinguish some IMGT-functional V segments, including TRBV6-2 and TRBV6-3, those segments were excluded. Because HLA typing was missing for some donors at each locus, association tests included only the typed subset. Linkage disequilibrium might explain the correlated functional status among segregating V segments, but an unknown experimental factor could not be excluded. An association between a missense DCLRE1C variant and V-gene and J-gene trimming of TCR beta chains was found in a later genetic analysis and replicated in an independent cohort. In the study, 150 to 200 TCR beta chains were listed as associated with cytomegalovirus. This cohort had only TCR beta chains sequenced, and the lack of alpha or paired-chain data limited which features could be detected. A further reported finding was that TCR beta sequences accurately predicted the HLA-A and HLA-B alleles for most subjects in the first cohort. In an earlier analysis of about 600 of the donors, most TCR beta V segments appeared in productive rearrangements about 87% or about 30% of the time, broadly matching IMGT annotations. Most TCR sequences were seen in very few donors, while some public TCRs were found in many individuals. A later analysis reported that several top co-occurrence clusters appeared linked to parvovirus B19, influenza, CMV and Epstein-Barr virus. According to a later analysis, TCR association rates differed among HLA loci, with DRB1 alleles showing the most associated TCRs and HLA-C alleles showing the fewest. When HLA alleles, especially DR and DQ, strongly co-occurred, TCR associations were difficult to assign to individual alleles. At a false discovery rate of 0.05, a later analysis linked 16,951 TCR beta sequences to specific HLA alleles. CMV serostatus was the only immune exposure information available for the cohort. The sequencing pipeline was judged likely to have produced a cluster of highly shared sequence variants as a technical artifact. The presence/absence analyses assumed that sequencing depth was roughly uniform across donors, and that assumption may not be true.

Library preparation used the immunoSEQ multiplex PCR assay. A mixture of 60 forward primers for TCR Vbeta segments and 13 reverse primers for TCR Jbeta segments was used in the multiplex PCR. Amplification of the CDR3 region of rearranged TCR beta genes was performed with a multiplex PCR assay on genomic DNA. The Illumina HiSeq System was used to sequence the amplified TCR beta libraries as 87-base-pair reads. The study's processing was this. Across the 640 or so repertoires, a later analysis counted roughly 77 million unique TCR beta chains, around 10 million of which were shared by at least two donors. Raw reads were error-corrected and collapsed into unique sequences with a nearest-neighbor algorithm that merged closely related sequences to remove PCR and sequencing errors. CDR3 sequences were aligned to IMGT reference sequences to assign V, D and J gene segments. For a sequence to be retained, a match of at least six nucleotides was required to both a V gene segment and a J gene segment. A rearrangement was called productive if the CDR3 had no stop codons and remained in frame with V and J, and every other rearrangement was called non-productive. CDR3 was defined by IMGT convention, running from the second conserved V-encoded cysteine to the conserved J-encoded phenylalanine. The earlier analysis of about 640 of the donors excluded any sequence lacking an unambiguous match to a single V gene segment. In an earlier analysis of 450 to 700 of the donors, V segments were called functional above 56.7% productive rearrangements and were called segregating when the between-donor standard deviation exceeded 5%. A statistical classification framework was built for diagnosing cytomegalovirus status from the catalog of TCR beta chain sequences. V and J gene assignment, in a later analysis, came from comparing TCR nucleotide sequences with IMGT/GENE-DB human TR gene sequences. Using the TCRdist pipeline, a later analysis assigned CDR3 sequences along with most-parsimonious VDJ recombination scenarios. In a later analysis, every TCR beta chain was defined by the combination of its CDR3 amino acid sequence and its V-gene family, and reads without a unique V-gene family were dropped. A later analysis removed several hundred highly shared, low-generation-probability nucleotide sequences to deal with suspected cross-contamination and a sequencing artifact. A later analysis calculated a clonal expansion index for each public chain from normalized within-repertoire ranks of inferred template counts. A later analysis computed generation probabilities with a VDJ recombination model fitted to out-of-frame rearrangements, and checked the results against IGoR. In a later analysis, TCR-TCR, TCR-HLA and TCR-CMV co-occurrence was scored with hypergeometric tests, and a repertoire-size bias correction was applied to TCR pairs. In a later analysis, false discovery rates were estimated by permuting HLA or CMV assignments 20 times. In a later analysis, co-occurring TCRs were grouped using DBSCAN, with TCRdist sequence similarity added in when clustering inside HLA-allele-positive subsets. Repertoires with fewer than 30,000 or more than 120,000 public chains were left out of co-occurrence clustering, as were five repertoires with anomalous nucleotide sharing. The table was pulled from immuneACCESS by TCRdb, which kept in-frame rearrangements only. Such tables lose some clones; where checked, under half of the loss comes from unresolved V genes, and the rest has no known cause. V, J and clone size are those of that table, while D and trimming were read from the DNA. The sample has some 170,000 clones on record, 80% of them singletons. About 1.3% of the sample comes from the top ten.

In total, roughly 670 healthy bone marrow donors made up the cohort. Cohort members were all nominally healthy when sampled, although unrecorded immune exposures were likely present. The donor tested CMV seronegative, placing the donor among the 350 to 400 seronegative members of the cohort. Every donor gave a peripheral blood sample, and the peripheral blood mononuclear cells from that sample were used for TCR beta sequencing. The Qiagen DNeasy Blood Extraction Kit was used to extract genomic DNA from the blood cell samples. As regards this clone: Its antigen is unknown. Per-base qualities were not stored, and no clone one base away is much larger.

The chain uses TRBV7-2 and TRBJ2-1, and the D gene may be TRBD2, 6 bases matching. The sequence was obtained from a woman between 50 and 59 years old in good health and CMV-seronegative. Sequencing was done on a sample of PBMCs. The bases read TGTGCCAGCAGCCCCGGCTATAGCGGATACTACAATGAGCAGTTCTTC. This encodes CASSPGYSGYYNEQFF.